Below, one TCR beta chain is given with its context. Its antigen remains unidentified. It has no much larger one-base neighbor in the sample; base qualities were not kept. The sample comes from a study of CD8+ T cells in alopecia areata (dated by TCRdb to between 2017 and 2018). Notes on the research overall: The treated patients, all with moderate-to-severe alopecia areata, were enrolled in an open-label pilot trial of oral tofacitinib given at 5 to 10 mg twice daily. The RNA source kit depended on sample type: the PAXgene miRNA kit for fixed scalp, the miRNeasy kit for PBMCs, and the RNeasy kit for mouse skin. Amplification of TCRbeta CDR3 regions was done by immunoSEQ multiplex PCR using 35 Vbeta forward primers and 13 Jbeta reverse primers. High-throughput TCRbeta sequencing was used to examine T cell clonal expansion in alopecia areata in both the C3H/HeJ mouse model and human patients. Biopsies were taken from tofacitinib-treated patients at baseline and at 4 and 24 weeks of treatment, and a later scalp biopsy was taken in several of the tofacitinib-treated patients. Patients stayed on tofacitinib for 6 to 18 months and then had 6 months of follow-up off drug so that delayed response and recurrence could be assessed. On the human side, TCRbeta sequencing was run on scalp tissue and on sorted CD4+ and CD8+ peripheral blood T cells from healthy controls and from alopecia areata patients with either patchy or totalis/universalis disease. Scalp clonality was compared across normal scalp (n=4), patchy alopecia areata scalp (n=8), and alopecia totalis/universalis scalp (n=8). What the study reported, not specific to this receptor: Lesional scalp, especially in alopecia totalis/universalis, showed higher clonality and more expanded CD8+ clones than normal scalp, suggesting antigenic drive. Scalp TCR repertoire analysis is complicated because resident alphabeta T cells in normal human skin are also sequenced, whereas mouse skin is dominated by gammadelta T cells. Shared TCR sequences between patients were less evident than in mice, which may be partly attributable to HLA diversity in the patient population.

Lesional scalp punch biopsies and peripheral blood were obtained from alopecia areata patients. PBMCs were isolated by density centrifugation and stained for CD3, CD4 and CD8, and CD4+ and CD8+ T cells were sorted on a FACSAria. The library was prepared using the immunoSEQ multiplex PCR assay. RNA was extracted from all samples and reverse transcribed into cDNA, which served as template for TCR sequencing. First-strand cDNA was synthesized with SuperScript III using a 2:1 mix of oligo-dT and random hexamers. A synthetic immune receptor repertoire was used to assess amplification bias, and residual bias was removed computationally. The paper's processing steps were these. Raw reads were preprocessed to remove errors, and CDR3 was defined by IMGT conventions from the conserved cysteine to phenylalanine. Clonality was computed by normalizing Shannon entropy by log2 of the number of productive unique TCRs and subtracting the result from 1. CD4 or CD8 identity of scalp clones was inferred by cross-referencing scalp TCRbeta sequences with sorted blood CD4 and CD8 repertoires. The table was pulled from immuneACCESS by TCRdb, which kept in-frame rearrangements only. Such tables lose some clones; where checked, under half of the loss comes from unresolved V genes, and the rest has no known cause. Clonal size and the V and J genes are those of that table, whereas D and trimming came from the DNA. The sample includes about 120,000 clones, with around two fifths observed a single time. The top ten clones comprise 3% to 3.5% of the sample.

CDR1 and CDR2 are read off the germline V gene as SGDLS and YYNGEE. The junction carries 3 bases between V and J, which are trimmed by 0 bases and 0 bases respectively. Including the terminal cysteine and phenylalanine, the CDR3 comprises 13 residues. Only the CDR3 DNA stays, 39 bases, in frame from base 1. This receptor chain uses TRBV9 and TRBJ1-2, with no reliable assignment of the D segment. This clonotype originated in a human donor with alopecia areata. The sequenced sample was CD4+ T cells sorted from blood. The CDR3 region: CASSVVANYGYTF. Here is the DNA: TGTGCCAGCAGCGTAGTGGCTAACTATGGCTACACCTTC.